The present T cell receptor beta chain was sequenced within a study of blood T cell repertoires in COVID-19. Germline loops: CDR1 SNHLY, CDR2 FYNNEI. This CDR3 has 16 amino acids. The assay was immunoSEQ multiplex PCR, and TCRdb's table has in-frame clones only and misses some. This sample has about 190,000 clones, with 82% found just once. Comments on this clone: Relative to the germline gene, one junction end is altered; a read error may explain this.

Sequencing was performed on peripheral blood. The rearrangement uses TRBV2 and TRBJ2-3; 7 nucleotides align to TRBD1. The clonotype originates from a woman aged 60-70 years with COVID-19, enrolled during active disease. This CDR3 reads CASREDRVSNTDTQYF. CDR3 DNA: TGTGCCAGCAGGGAAGACAGGGTTTCTAACACAGATACGCAGTATTTT.